A single T cell receptor (beta chain) is shown here with its context. Its antigen is as yet unknown. Repertoires were generated with immunoSEQ multiplex PCR, while TCRdb's copy carries only in-frame clones and drops some. Among some 150,000 clones listed, roughly 89% were seen once. This specimen belongs to a study of cytomegalovirus exposure and HLA in healthy donors. Trimming pared 3 bases from V and 4 bases from J, leaving 16 bases between. The CDR3 sequence is 16 residues long. General study findings and limits: The study designated about 180 TCR beta chains cytomegalovirus-associated. The study found most TCR sequences rare, yet found some public TCRs in many donors.

From the roughly 120-subject validation cohort, which was separate from the approximately 670-subject first cohort, the donors were drawn. The source of this sequence is a woman aged 18-30 years in good health and CMV-seropositive. This chain uses TRBV5-7 with TRBJ2-2; a possible D gene is TRBD1 (6 bases). TRBV5-7 falls under the ORF class, with uncertain function. Specimen: PBMCs. The CDR3 region has the DNA TGTGCCAGCAGCTCCTTAAGGGGGATCGGCACCGGGGAGCTGTTTTTT. Amino acid sequence: CASSSLRGIGTGELFF.